This entry is about one T cell receptor beta chain. The antigen remains undetermined. After removal of 6 bases from V and 7 bases from J, the junction contained 6 bases not matched to a gene. Germline CDR1 reads MDHEN; CDR2 reads SYDVKM. The length of the CDR3 is 13 residues. These data belong to a study of T cells in narcolepsy. Regarding the study as a whole: Healthy controls reportedly lacked the autoreactive clonotypes serially found in patients' blood.

Assay: immunoSEQ multiplex PCR; the TCRdb copy retains only in-frame clones and omits some. The sample holds tens of thousands of clones, roughly 87% seen once. The rearrangement joins TRBV28 to TRBJ2-4; 7 bases match TRBD1. Sequenced material: CD45RA- memory CD4+ T cells from PBMCs. The clonotype comes from a human donor with narcolepsy. CDR3 coding DNA: TGTGCCAGCAGGCCCGGGACAGAGAACATTCAGTACTTC. It encodes CASRPGTENIQYF.